Following are 3 T cell receptor beta chains from one sample sequenced in a study of human thymus T cells. Data came from immunoSEQ multiplex PCR; TCRdb stores just in-frame clones and leaves some out. The sample lists some 80,000 clones; 95% to 98% were seen once. Thymus tissue was removed during corrective cardiac surgery. Sequencing was performed on thymus tissue. The source is a boy under three years old with a congenital heart defect but otherwise immunologically healthy.

This clone was recorded only once. The rearrangement joins TRBV2 to TRBJ1-4; D is uncertain. Germline CDR1 reads SNHLY; CDR2 reads FYNNEI. The CDR3 runs 15 residues. The ends were cut back, 4 bases at V and 4 bases at J, with 13 bases in the middle. The CDR3, as DNA: TGTGCCAGCAGTGTCAAGAGACGGGTTAATGAAAAACTGTTTTTT. As protein: CASSVKRRVNEKLFF.

A single count supports this clone. The junction differs from germline at one of its ends, possibly a read error. The genes are TRBV5-8 and TRBJ1-2; TRBD1 aligns across 10 bases. From germline, CDR1 is SGHTS and CDR2 YDEGEE. This CDR3 is built from 14 residues. The CDR3 is CASGTGALDYGYTF. The CDR3 DNA is TGTGCCAGCGGGACAGGGGCTTTGGACTACGGCTACACCTTC.

The rearrangement links TRBV7-8 to TRBJ2-7; 8 bases are a match to TRBD2. Trimming at V came to 6 bases and at J to 3 bases, leaving 16 bases not matched to a gene. The length of the CDR3 is 17 residues. Germline V CDR1 and CDR2: SGHVS, FQNEAQ. CDR3 DNA: TGTGCCAGCAGTTTTTCCCCTCCCGGGACTAGGGGCTACGAGCAGTACTTC. Its protein is CASSFSPPGTRGYEQYF.